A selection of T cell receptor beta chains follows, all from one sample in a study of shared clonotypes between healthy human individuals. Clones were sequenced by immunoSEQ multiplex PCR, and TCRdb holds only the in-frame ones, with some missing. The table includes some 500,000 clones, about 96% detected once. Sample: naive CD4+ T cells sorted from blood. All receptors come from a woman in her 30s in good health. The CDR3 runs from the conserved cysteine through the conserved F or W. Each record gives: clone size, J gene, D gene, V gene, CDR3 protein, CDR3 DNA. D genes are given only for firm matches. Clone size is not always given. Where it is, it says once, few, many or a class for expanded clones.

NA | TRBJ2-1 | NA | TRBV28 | CASSFGGGRGSYNEQFF | TGTGCCAGCAGTTTTGGGGGCGGGCGAGGCTCCTACAATGAGCAGTTCTTC
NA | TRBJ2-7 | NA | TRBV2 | CASRKGLDYEQYF | TGTGCCAGCAGAAAGGGGTTGGACTACGAGCAGTACTTC
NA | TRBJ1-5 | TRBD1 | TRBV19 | CASGRGRSSNQPQHF | TGTGCCAGTGGCAGGGGGCGGAGTAGCAATCAGCCCCAGCATTTT
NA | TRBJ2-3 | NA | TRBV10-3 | CAVGLTGTQYF | TGTGCCGTGGGCCTAACCGGTACGCAGTATTTT
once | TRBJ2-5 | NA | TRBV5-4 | CASSLKGQETQYF | TGTGCCAGCAGCTTGAAGGGCCAAGAGACCCAGTACTTC
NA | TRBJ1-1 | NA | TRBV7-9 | CASSQTLGDTEAFF | TGTGCCAGCAGTCAGACATTGGGGGACACTGAAGCTTTCTTT
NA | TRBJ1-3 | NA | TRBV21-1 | CASSKGEAGQASPSGNTIYF | TGTGCCAGCAGCAAAGGGGAGGCGGGACAGGCTTCCCCCTCTGGAAACACCATATATTTT
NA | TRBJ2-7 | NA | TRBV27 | CASSHKYEQYF | TGTGCCAGCAGTCATAAATACGAGCAGTACTTC
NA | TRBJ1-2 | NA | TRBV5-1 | CASSLDSAGYGYTF | TGCGCCAGCAGCTTAGACAGCGCAGGCTATGGCTACACCTTC
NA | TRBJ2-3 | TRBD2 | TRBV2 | CASETSGTDTQYF | TGTGCCAGCGAGACTAGCGGCACAGATACGCAGTATTTT
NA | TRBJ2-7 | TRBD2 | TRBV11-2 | CASSLYLAGNYEQYF | TGTGCCAGCAGCTTATACCTAGCGGGAAACTACGAGCAGTACTTC
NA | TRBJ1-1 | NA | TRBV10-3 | CAISDLEEGTEAFF | TGTGCCATCAGTGACCTTGAGGAGGGCACTGAAGCTTTCTTT
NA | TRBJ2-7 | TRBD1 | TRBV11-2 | CASSFGQGASYEQYF | TGTGCCAGCAGCTTCGGACAGGGGGCCTCCTACGAGCAGTACTTC
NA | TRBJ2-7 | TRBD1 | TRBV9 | CASTKSAGTGSGEQYF | TGTGCCAGCACCAAATCGGCCGGGACAGGTTCCGGAGAGCAGTACTTC
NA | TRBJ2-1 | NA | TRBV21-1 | CASTKGHVHNEQFF | TGTGCCAGCACCAAGGGACACGTCCACAATGAGCAGTTCTTC
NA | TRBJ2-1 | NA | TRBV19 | CASKRGRTTGEDEQFF | TGTGCCAGTAAGAGAGGGCGAACTACGGGGGAGGATGAGCAGTTCTTC
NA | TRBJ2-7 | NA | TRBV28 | CASSVPGYEQYF | TGTGCCAGCTCGGTGCCGGGGTACGAGCAGTACTTC
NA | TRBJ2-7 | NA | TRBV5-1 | CASSLAGRKSAGGAYEQYF | TGCGCCAGCAGCTTGGCTGGCAGAAAAAGCGCAGGCGGGGCTTACGAGCAGTACTTC
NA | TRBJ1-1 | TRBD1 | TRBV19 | CASSGQGDTEAFF | TGTGCCAGTAGCGGACAGGGAGACACTGAAGCTTTCTTT
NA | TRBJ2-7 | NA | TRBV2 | CASSEGLLSEQYF | TGTGCCAGCAGTGAGGGGCTCTTGAGCGAGCAGTACTTC
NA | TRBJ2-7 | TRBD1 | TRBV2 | CASSEMGQGSAEQYF | TGTGCCAGCAGTGAAATGGGACAGGGGAGCGCCGAGCAGTACTTC
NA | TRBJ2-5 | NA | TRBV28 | CASSFGRQETQYF | TGTGCCAGCAGTTTCGGCAGACAAGAGACCCAGTACTTC
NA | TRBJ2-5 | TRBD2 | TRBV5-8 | CASSLGAGRETQYF | TGTGCCAGCAGCTTGGGGGCCGGGAGGGAGACCCAGTACTTC
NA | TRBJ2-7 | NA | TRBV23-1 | CASTKGQISYEQYF | TGCGCCAGCACCAAGGGACAAATCTCCTACGAGCAGTACTTC
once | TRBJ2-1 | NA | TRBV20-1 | CSASIGAEQFF | TGCAGTGCTAGTATTGGAGCGGAGCAGTTCTTC
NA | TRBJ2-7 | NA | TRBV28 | CASSLSPRASQQYF | TGTGCCAGCAGTTTATCCCCAAGGGCTAGTCAACAGTACTTC
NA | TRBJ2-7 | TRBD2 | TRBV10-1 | CASSDASGTYEQYF | TGCGCCAGCAGTGACGCTAGCGGTACCTACGAGCAGTACTTC